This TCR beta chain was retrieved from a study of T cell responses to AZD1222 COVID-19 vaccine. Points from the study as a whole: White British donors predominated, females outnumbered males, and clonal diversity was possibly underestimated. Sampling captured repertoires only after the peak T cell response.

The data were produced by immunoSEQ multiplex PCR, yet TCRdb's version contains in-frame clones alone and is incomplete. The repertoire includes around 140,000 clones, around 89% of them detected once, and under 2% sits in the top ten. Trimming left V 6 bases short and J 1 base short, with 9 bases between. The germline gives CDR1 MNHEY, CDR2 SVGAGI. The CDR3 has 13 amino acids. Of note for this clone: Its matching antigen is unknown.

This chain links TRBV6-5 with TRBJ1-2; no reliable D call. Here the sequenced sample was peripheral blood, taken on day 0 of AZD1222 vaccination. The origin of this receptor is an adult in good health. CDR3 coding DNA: TGTGCCAGCAGCCCGACGGGTAACTATGGCTACACCTTC. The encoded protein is CASSPTGNYGYTF.